This T cell receptor beta chain stems from a study of response to subunit inactivated influenza vaccine. Trimming shortened V by 1 base and J by 7 bases, and 10 bases separated the two germline ends. The CDR3 loop spans 14 amino acids. The germline gives CDR1 WSHSY, CDR2 SAAADI. About this clonotype itself: Its matching antigen is unknown.

MiXCR, applied by TCRdb to the RT-PCR reads, yields one record per CDR3 protein. The sample carries 530,000 or so distinct CDR3 sequences, around 25% recorded once. Overall study results and limits: T cells newly recruited by each seasonal influenza vaccination are few, the authors suggested.

V is TRBV10-2 and J is TRBJ1-4; TRBD1 is a possible D gene (5 bases). The source is a man in his forties or fifties who received an inactivated influenza vaccine. Sequenced here: CD4+ T cells sorted from PBMCs, sampled 4 to 6 days after vaccination. The CDR3 here is CASSELGQGEKLFF. CDR3 nucleotide sequence: TGCGCCAGCAGTGAGTTGGGGCAGGGTGAAAAACTGTTTTTT.